The rows below give T cell receptor beta chains drawn from one sample of a study of T-cell reconstitution after alpha-beta-depleted transplantation in children. TCRdb reprocessed the PCR reads with MiXCR, giving one entry per CDR3 protein. Among approximately 340,000 distinct CDR3 sequences listed, 10% were seen once. The input for sequencing was PBMCs from the stem cell graft donor, taken from the stem cell graft. These receptors all stem from a human donor who donated a stem cell graft to a child with acute lymphoblastic leukemia. Both conserved end residues are trimmed from each CDR3. Fields, in order: clone size, V gene, J gene, CDR3 protein. Part of the rows lack a size; the others show once, few, many or a class for expanded clones.

>-|TRBV7-7|TRBJ2-2
ASSSNRGSGELF
>-|TRBV7-9|TRBJ2-1
ASSSRLGTYNEQF
>few|TRBV4-3|TRBJ2-2
ASSQDLVGGYTGELF
>many|TRBV7-6|TRBJ1-4
ASSSAGTGGEKLF
>-|TRBV7-9|TRBJ1-1
ASSLDRGGSDTEAF
>many|TRBV20-1|TRBJ1-5
SASEGPPSMPQH
>many|TRBV12-3/TRBV12-4|TRBJ2-1
ASSPDRGGSYNEQF
>few|TRBV12-3/TRBV12-4|TRBJ2-6
ASSLFPSGANVLT
>few|TRBV4-1|TRBJ2-7
ASSQEQGGDRAYEQY
>-|TRBV15|TRBJ2-7
ATSIFGSAGGSYEQY
>-|TRBV10-3|TRBJ1-2
AISGTGSYT
>few|TRBV11-2|TRBJ2-7
ASSLRDLRPGQVPHGQY
>few|TRBV19|TRBJ2-1
ASSSLPRGLSYNEQF
>few|TRBV4-2|TRBJ2-3
ASSQDWGGRAGDTQY
>many|TRBV5-1|TRBJ1-3
ASSLGDGSGNTIY
>many|TRBV9|TRBJ2-1
ASSIRTGLGVEQF
>few|TRBV7-3|TRBJ1-1
ASSSVACAF
>-|TRBV4-1|TRBJ2-5
ASSQNPGLEETQY
>few|TRBV7-9|TRBJ1-2
ASSLESDGGHGYT
>-|TRBV24-1|TRBJ2-1
ATAPAGGVYNEQF
>many|TRBV5-1|TRBJ2-1
ASSLLRGAINEQF
>many|TRBV12-3/TRBV12-4|TRBJ2-3
ASTGRGLTDTQY
>-|TRBV4-3|TRBJ2-7
ASSQDWTSDSYEQY
>-|TRBV20-1|TRBJ2-1
SAGRDYANEQF